These T cell receptor beta chains were read from a single sample in a study of blood T cell repertoires in COVID-19. Produced via immunoSEQ multiplex PCR; TCRdb's table is partial and in-frame only. This sample has about 210,000 clones, with around 89% found just once. The material sequenced was peripheral blood. The receptor source for this set is a man aged 70 or older with acute or convalescent COVID-19. Both conserved end residues are part of each CDR3. Fields, in order: D gene, V gene, clone size, J gene, CDR3 protein, CDR3 DNA. D genes are given only for firm matches. Where a row states a size, it is once, few, many or the class of an expanded clone; other rows omit it.

>NA|TRBV6-6|NA|TRBJ1-1
CASRPDTFMNTEAFF
TGTGCCAGCAGGCCGGACACCTTCATGAACACTGAAGCTTTCTTT
>NA|TRBV10-2|once|TRBJ2-7
CASSRAYEQYF
TGCGCCAGCAGTCGCGCCTACGAGCAGTACTTC
>TRBD2|TRBV7-7|NA|TRBJ2-3
CASSSGLAGGSDTQYF
TGTGCTAGCAGCTCAGGACTAGCGGGAGGATCAGATACGCAGTATTTT
>NA|TRBV6-2/TRBV6-3|NA|TRBJ2-7
CASSYNWANGQYF
TGTGCCAGCAGTTACAATTGGGCCAACGGGCAGTACTTC
>NA|TRBV6-5|NA|TRBJ2-7
CASAPMGSGFYEQYF
TGTGCCAGCGCCCCCATGGGGAGTGGTTTCTACGAGCAGTACTTC
>TRBD2|TRBV5-1|NA|TRBJ2-1
CASSTGTSGYNEQFF
TGCGCCAGCAGCACCGGGACTAGCGGCTACAATGAGCAGTTCTTC
>NA|TRBV5-6|NA|TRBJ1-5
CASSLGGHSSNQPQHF
TGTGCCAGCAGCTTGGGGGGGCACTCTAGCAATCAGCCCCAGCATTTT
>NA|TRBV12-3/TRBV12-4|NA|TRBJ2-7
CASSLLELGEQYF
TGTGCCAGCAGTTTACTAGAGTTGGGCGAGCAGTACTTC
>NA|TRBV6-1|NA|TRBJ2-7
CASSEGTAGYF
TGTGCCAGCAGTGAAGGTACAGCGGGGTACTTC
>TRBD2|TRBV7-9|once|TRBJ2-4
CASSLGKGLAGNIQYF
TGTGCCAGCAGCTTAGGGAAAGGACTAGCGGGAAACATTCAGTACTTC
>TRBD2|TRBV18|once|TRBJ2-2
CASLPGLAGWTGELFF
TGTGCCAGTTTACCAGGACTAGCGGGATGGACCGGGGAGCTGTTTTTT
>NA|TRBV19|few|TRBJ2-6
CASSKDRFSGANVLTF
TGTGCCAGTAGTAAGGACAGATTCTCTGGGGCCAACGTCCTGACTTTC
>TRBD1|TRBV3-1/TRBV3-2|NA|TRBJ1-1
CASSLTGRDTEAFF
TGTGCCAGCAGCCTGACAGGGCGAGACACTGAAGCTTTCTTT
>NA|TRBV2|NA|TRBJ1-5
CASIDRKSNQPQHF
TGTGCCAGCATCGACAGGAAGAGCAATCAGCCCCAGCATTTT
>NA|TRBV5-1|NA|TRBJ1-1
CASSLSQGRTEAFF
TGCGCCAGCAGCTTGTCCCAGGGGCGCACTGAAGCTTTCTTT
>NA|TRBV5-1|NA|TRBJ2-7
CASSTEEEQYF
TGCGCCAGCAGCACAGAAGAGGAGCAGTACTTC
>NA|TRBV6-5|NA|TRBJ1-5
CASRPGTNNQPQHF
TGTGCCAGCAGACCCGGGACTAACAATCAGCCCCAGCATTTT
>TRBD1|TRBV9|NA|TRBJ2-7
CASSVAQGQSYEQYF
TGTGCCAGCAGCGTAGCACAGGGGCAATCCTACGAGCAGTACTTC
>NA|TRBV9|NA|TRBJ2-2
CASSLRQDPNTGELFF
TGTGCCAGCAGCCTTCGACAGGATCCGAACACCGGGGAGCTGTTTTTT
>TRBD1|TRBV3-1/TRBV3-2|NA|TRBJ2-7
CASSQATGERYF
TGTGCCAGCAGCCAAGCCACAGGGGAACGGTACTTC
>TRBD2|TRBV28|NA|TRBJ2-3
CASSLQRESQYF
TGTGCCAGCAGTTTACAGCGGGAGTCGCAGTATTTT
>NA|TRBV7-9|NA|TRBJ2-3
CASARGIGTDTQYF
TGTGCCAGCGCGAGGGGGATTGGCACAGATACGCAGTATTTT
>TRBD1|TRBV6-5|NA|TRBJ2-7
CASRSGTGNYEQYF
TGTGCCAGCAGATCTGGGACAGGTAACTACGAGCAGTACTTC
>NA|TRBV27|NA|TRBJ2-2
CASSLSARTNTGELFF
TGTGCCAGCAGTTTATCGGCCAGGACTAACACCGGGGAGCTGTTTTTT
>NA|TRBV7-3|NA|TRBJ2-1
CASSSSGGRYNEQFF
TGTGCCAGCAGCTCCAGTGGGGGCCGATACAATGAGCAGTTCTTC
>NA|TRBV6-5|NA|TRBJ2-1
CASREVALNEQFF
TGTGCCAGCAGGGAGGTGGCCCTCAATGAGCAGTTCTTC
>TRBD1|TRBV4-3|NA|TRBJ2-7
CASSLGTADYEQYF
TGCGCCAGCAGCCTCGGGACAGCCGACTACGAGCAGTACTTC
>TRBD1|TRBV27|NA|TRBJ1-2
CASSLTTLRAQGVSGYTF
TGTGCCAGCAGTTTAACGACCCTCCGGGCACAGGGGGTCTCTGGCTACACCTTC
>TRBD1|TRBV7-9|NA|TRBJ2-2
CASSLAGGNAGELFF
TGTGCCAGCAGCTTAGCAGGGGGCAATGCCGGGGAGCTGTTTTTT
>TRBD2|TRBV7-9|NA|TRBJ2-7
CASSLSGTSYEQYF
TGTGCCAGCAGCTTGAGCGGGACCTCCTACGAGCAGTACTTC
>NA|TRBV7-3|NA|TRBJ2-5
CASSLDSRVETQYF
TGTGCCAGCAGCTTAGACTCCAGGGTAGAGACCCAGTACTTC
>TRBD2|TRBV27|NA|TRBJ2-7
CASSRLAGLDYEQYF
TGTGCCAGCAGTCGACTAGCTGGACTAGACTACGAGCAGTACTTC
>NA|TRBV7-9|few|TRBJ2-3
CASSPSTDTQYF
TGTGCCAGCAGCCCTAGCACAGATACGCAGTATTTT
>TRBD2|TRBV19|NA|TRBJ2-1
CASSVFVTSNNEQFF
TGTGCCAGTAGTGTATTTGTGACTAGCAACAATGAGCAGTTCTTC
>TRBD1|TRBV18|NA|TRBJ1-4
CASSRTGTDEKLFF
TGTGCCAGCTCTCGGACCGGGACAGATGAAAAACTGTTTTTT
>NA|TRBV28|NA|TRBJ1-2
CASSLQEDGYTF
TGTGCCAGCAGTTTACAGGAGGATGGCTACACCTTC
>NA|TRBV5-1|NA|TRBJ1-6
CASSLAEGDNSPLHF
TGCGCCAGCAGCTTGGCGGAGGGCGATAATTCACCCCTCCACTTT
>NA|TRBV9|once|TRBJ2-1
CASSASGLYNEQFF
TGTGCCAGCAGCGCCTCAGGGCTCTACAATGAGCAGTTCTTC
>NA|TRBV19|NA|TRBJ2-6
CATRVSGANVLTF
TGTGCCACCCGGGTCTCTGGGGCCAACGTCCTGACTTTC
>NA|TRBV28|NA|TRBJ1-2
CASSFFADRTYGYTF
TGTGCCAGCAGTTTTTTCGCGGACAGAACGTATGGCTACACCTTC
>TRBD2|TRBV27|NA|TRBJ2-1
CASSLRLTSGRYNEQFF
TGTGCCAGCAGTTTACGCTTGACTAGCGGGAGATACAATGAGCAGTTCTTC
>NA|TRBV24-1|NA|TRBJ2-1
CATSDNQQGLGYNEQFF
TGTGCCACCAGTGATAACCAACAGGGCTTAGGATACAATGAGCAGTTCTTC
>NA|TRBV30|NA|TRBJ1-5
CAWGRQAGNQPQHF
TGTGCCTGGGGCCGACAGGCTGGGAATCAGCCCCAGCATTTT
>NA|TRBV10-3|NA|TRBJ1-1
CAISESYSKEAFF
TGTGCCATCAGTGAGTCGTACAGTAAGGAAGCTTTCTTT
>TRBD2|TRBV9|NA|TRBJ2-1
CASSPQAGGNSNEQFF
TGTGCCAGCAGCCCCCAAGCGGGAGGGAATTCCAATGAGCAGTTCTTC
>TRBD1|TRBV7-2|NA|TRBJ2-3
CASSFGDRDADTQYF
TGTGCCAGCAGCTTTGGGGACAGGGACGCAGATACGCAGTATTTT
>TRBD1|TRBV6-5|NA|TRBJ1-2
CASSSRDRANYGYTF
TGTGCCAGCAGCAGCCGGGACAGGGCGAACTATGGCTACACCTTC
>TRBD2|TRBV5-1|NA|TRBJ2-1
CASSLGLAVYNEQFF
TGCGCCAGCAGCTTGGGTCTAGCGGTCTACAATGAGCAGTTCTTC
>NA|TRBV7-2|once|TRBJ1-4
CASSLSPGGEKLFF
TGTGCCAGCAGCTTATCCCCGGGGGGGGAAAAACTGTTTTTT
>NA|TRBV18|NA|TRBJ2-6
CASSPPRQGIIAGANVLTF
TGTGCCAGCTCACCACCGCGGCAGGGGATAATTGCTGGGGCCAACGTCCTGACTTTC
>NA|TRBV14|few|TRBJ1-4
CASSQIQGYGEKLFF
TGTGCCAGCAGCCAGATACAGGGATATGGCGAAAAACTGTTTTTT
>TRBD2|TRBV5-4|NA|TRBJ2-7
CASTPGLAGLSSYEQYF
TGTGCCAGCACCCCGGGACTAGCGGGGTTAAGCTCCTACGAGCAGTACTTC
>TRBD2|TRBV27|NA|TRBJ2-7
CASSLSESGTYPYEQYF
TGTGCCAGCAGTTTATCCGAGAGCGGGACCTACCCCTACGAGCAGTACTTC
>NA|TRBV29-1|NA|TRBJ1-2
CSVELGGYGYTF
TGCAGCGTTGAATTGGGGGGCTATGGCTACACCTTC